This is a list of T cell receptor beta chains from one sample in a study of vaccination and CD4 T cells after COVID-19. Their cognate antigens are unknown. TCRdb re-called the PCR reads through MiXCR, storing one row per CDR3 protein. This table holds about 11,000 distinct CDR3 sequences, 53% found once. The sequencing sample was made of CD4+ T cells from blood, cultured in vitro. These receptors all come from a human donor who had recovered from COVID-19. Both conserved end residues are part of each CDR3. D genes are given only for firm matches. The size entry is marked missing in some rows and otherwise reads once, few, many or a size class.

J gene | D gene | V gene | clone size | CDR3 length | CDR3 DNA | CDR3 protein
TRBJ1-1 | - | TRBV20-1 | few | 12 | TGCAGTGCTAGAGTAGGGTACACTGAAGCTTTCTTT | CSARVGYTEAFF
TRBJ2-5 | TRBD2 | TRBV3-1 | - | 16 | TGTGCCAGCAGTCTACCGGGACTAGCGGGAGAGGAGACCCAGTACTTC | CASSLPGLAGEETQYF
TRBJ1-5 | - | TRBV20-1 | few | 15 | TGCAGTGCTAGAGTGACGGGACATAGCAATCAGCCCCAGCATTTT | CSARVTGHSNQPQHF
TRBJ2-3 | - | TRBV30 | - | 12 | TGTGCCTGGAGTGGGACCGGGGATACGCAGTATTTT | CAWSGTGDTQYF
TRBJ1-4 | - | TRBV19 | - | 10 | TGTGCCAGTAAAGCGGAAAAACTGTTTTTT | CASKAEKLFF
TRBJ2-2 | - | TRBV6-5 | few | 15 | TGTGCCAGCAGTTACCTTGACACGAACACCGGGGAGCTGTTTTTT | CASSYLDTNTGELFF
TRBJ1-1 | - | TRBV20-1 | - | 12 | TGCAGTGCTATCGTTCTAGGGGACGAAGCTTTCTTT | CSAIVLGDEAFF
TRBJ1-2 | - | TRBV2 | - | 15 | TGTGCCAGCAGTAAAGATGCCGGGACAAGCTATGGCTACACCTTC | CASSKDAGTSYGYTF
TRBJ1-1 | TRBD1 | TRBV27 | - | 17 | TGTGCCAGCAGTTCCCTCGGGACAGGGAGAAAATACACTGAAGCTTTCTTT | CASSSLGTGRKYTEAFF
TRBJ2-1 | - | TRBV11-2 | - | 14 | TGTGCCAGCAGCTTACTGCGCGAAGGCAATGAGCAGTTCTTC | CASSLLREGNEQFF
TRBJ2-3 | TRBD2 | TRBV19 | few | 14 | TGTGCCAGTAGATCTAGCGGGAGCACAGATACGCAGTATTTT | CASRSSGSTDTQYF
TRBJ1-5 | - | TRBV12-3/TRBV12-4 | few | 15 | TGTGCCAGCAGTTCGGGGGACGGCAACCAGGGGCCCCAGCATTTT | CASSSGDGNQGPQHF
TRBJ1-3 | - | TRBV6-1 | - | 15 | TGTGCCAGCAGTGTAGGGAGCAGCTCTGGAAACACCATATATTTT | CASSVGSSSGNTIYF
TRBJ1-1 | - | TRBV19 | - | 15 | TGTGCCAGTAGTATACCTGGGGACCTGGGCACTGAAGCTTTCTTT | CASSIPGDLGTEAFF
TRBJ1-4 | - | TRBV20-1 | - | 15 | TGCAGTGCTCAAATGCAGGGGACCCTCGGTGAAAAACTGTTTTTT | CSAQMQGTLGEKLFF
TRBJ1-2 | TRBD1 | TRBV6-1 | - | 15 | TGTGCCAGCAGTACCACAGGGGGCGCGAACTATGGCCACACCTTC | CASSTTGGANYGHTF
TRBJ2-3 | - | TRBV6-1 | - | 16 | TGTGCCAGCAGTGAAGGACAAGGGGGGCACACAGATACGCAGTATTTT | CASSEGQGGHTDTQYF
TRBJ2-1 | TRBD2 | TRBV6-1 | - | 14 | TGTGCCAGCAGTGAAGCGGGAGGGTACAATGAGCAGTTCTTC | CASSEAGGYNEQFF
TRBJ2-3 | - | TRBV30 | - | 13 | TGTGCCTGGAGTGAGCAGGTGGGGGATACGCAGTATTTT | CAWSEQVGDTQYF
TRBJ2-7 | - | TRBV19 | - | 16 | TGTGCCAGTAGTATTATCCGGGCCCGGGGCTCCTACGAGCAGTACTTC | CASSIIRARGSYEQYF
TRBJ2-3 | - | TRBV7-2 | - | 15 | TGTGCCAGCAGCTTAACAGCCGCTAGCACAGATACGCAGTATTTT | CASSLTAASTDTQYF
TRBJ2-3 | TRBD2 | TRBV20-1 | - | 16 | TGCAGTGCTAGAGCGAGCGGGAGGGCCGTCACAGATACGCAGTATTTT | CSARASGRAVTDTQYF
TRBJ1-6 | - | TRBV27 | few | 15 | TGTGCCAGCAGTTTATCGCTAGTGTGGAATTCACCCCTCCACTTT | CASSLSLVWNSPLHF
TRBJ2-1 | - | TRBV7-9 | - | 16 | TGTGCCAGCAGCCAACAGGGTCTTTCTAGGTACAATGAGCAGTTCTTC | CASSQQGLSRYNEQFF
TRBJ2-4 | - | TRBV18 | - | 14 | TGTGCCAGCTCACCTCAGCAGGGGACGAATAGCCAGTACTTC | CASSPQQGTNSQYF
TRBJ2-1 | - | TRBV7-9 | - | 13 | TGTGCCAGCAGCCCCAAGCCCCGCAATGAGCAGTTCTTC | CASSPKPRNEQFF
TRBJ1-5 | - | TRBV6-1 | few | 13 | TGTGCCAGCAGAGTGGCTAGCAATCAGCCCCAGCATTTT | CASRVASNQPQHF
TRBJ2-7 | - | TRBV6-2/TRBV6-3 | few | 15 | TGTGCCAGCAGCTCAGGACAGCCTGGGGCCTACGAGCAGTACTTC | CASSSGQPGAYEQYF
TRBJ2-5 | - | TRBV11-2 | - | 14 | TGTGCCAGCAGCTTAGGGGTCTACCAAGAGACCCAGTACTTC | CASSLGVYQETQYF
TRBJ2-7 | - | TRBV6-1 | once | 13 | TGTGCCAGCAGTGAAGCGGAATTCTACGAGCAGTACTTC | CASSEAEFYEQYF
TRBJ2-7 | - | TRBV20-1 | - | 14 | TGCAGTGCTAGAGGTTTACAGGGAAAGTACGAGCAGTACTTC | CSARGLQGKYEQYF
TRBJ2-5 | - | TRBV2 | - | 13 | TGTGCCAGCAGTGGAACTAGTCCGGAGACCCAGTACTTC | CASSGTSPETQYF
TRBJ2-5 | TRBD1 | TRBV7-3 | - | 14 | TGTGCCAGCAGCTCGACGGGGACAGAAGAGACCCAGTACTTC | CASSSTGTEETQYF
TRBJ2-7 | - | TRBV28 | few | 13 | TGTGCCAGCAGTCTAGCCGACCGGGACGGGTTTTACTTC | CASSLADRDGFYF
TRBJ2-3 | - | TRBV12-5 | once | 14 | TGTGCTACCTCCCGGGACACCTACACAGATACGCAGTATTTT | CATSRDTYTDTQYF
TRBJ1-2 | - | TRBV6-5 | - | 14 | TGTGCCAGCAGTTACTCGGAGGGATCCTATGGCTACACCTTC | CASSYSEGSYGYTF
TRBJ2-3 | TRBD2 | TRBV2 | - | 17 | TGTGCCAGCAGTGTCCCGGGCACTAGCGATAGCACAGATACGCAGTATTTT | CASSVPGTSDSTDTQYF
TRBJ2-7 | - | TRBV19 | few | 14 | TGTGCCAGTAGTAACCGGGATTTACTCTACGAGCAGTACTTC | CASSNRDLLYEQYF
TRBJ2-4 | TRBD1 | TRBV5-1 | - | 15 | TGCGCCAGCAGCTTGGAGGCGACAGGGGTTCGCATTCAGTACTTC | CASSLEATGVRIQYF
TRBJ1-2 | - | TRBV20-1 | - | 13 | TGCAGTGCTCGGGACGGGGCTAACTATGGCTACACCTTC | CSARDGANYGYTF
TRBJ2-5 | - | TRBV20-1 | few | 15 | TGCAGTGCTAGAGATCGGGTCGGGATACAAGAGACCCAGTACTTC | CSARDRVGIQETQYF
TRBJ2-3 | - | TRBV6-2/TRBV6-3 | - | 13 | TGTGCCAGCAGTTACCGGGAGACAGATACGCAGTATTTT | CASSYRETDTQYF
TRBJ1-1 | - | TRBV7-9 | few | 15 | TGTGCCAGCAGCAACCAGGGTAGAGGAGGCACTGAAGCTTTCTTT | CASSNQGRGGTEAFF
TRBJ1-1 | - | TRBV20-1 | few | 15 | TGCAGTGCTTGGGACTCCGGGGCGGGGTCCACTGAAGCTTTCTTT | CSAWDSGAGSTEAFF
TRBJ1-5 | TRBD1 | TRBV20-1 | - | 13 | TGCAGTGCAAGGACAGGGGGACGTCAGCCCCAGCATTTT | CSARTGGRQPQHF
TRBJ1-1 | - | TRBV6-1 | - | 12 | TGTGCCAGCAGTCCCGGGCCTGGGGAAGCTTTCTTT | CASSPGPGEAFF
TRBJ2-5 | - | TRBV27 | - | 13 | TGTGCCAGCAGTTTAGGGTTCCAAGAGACCCAGTACTTC | CASSLGFQETQYF
TRBJ1-2 | TRBD1 | TRBV28 | - | 14 | TGTGCCACCCCAGCGGACAGGGAGGGTTATGGCTACACCTTC | CATPADREGYGYTF